This TCR beta chain was recorded in a study of T cells in Graves' hyperthyroidism and ophthalmopathy (dated by TCRdb to about 2019). Background on the whole study: Peripheral blood was sampled at the time of initial diagnosis, prior to any treatment. A discovery cohort of about a hundred patients, roughly 45 with Graves' ophthalmopathy and approximately 57 with stable Graves' hyperthyroidism, was used to find distinguishing TCR V-J signatures. The roughly 99 discovery patients were divided at random into training and test sets in a 7:3 ratio. According to the paper, TCR Vbeta CDR3 sequencing was carried out on about 140 peripheral blood samples, which came from around 43 ophthalmopathy, under 80 hyperthyroidism and about 17 progressor patients. Prospective prediction of ophthalmopathy was tested in an independent validation cohort consisting of 18 to 20 hyperthyroidism patients and approximately 16 patients who later progressed to ophthalmopathy. After blood sampling, hyperthyroidism patients were treated with methimazole at a starting dose of 30 mg daily, and ophthalmopathy patients were treated with high-dose intravenous methylprednisolone. In several Graves' hyperthyroidism patients, the study also compared T-cell repertoires from thyroid tissue with T-cell repertoires from blood.

The TCR beta CDR3 regions were amplified from RNA transcripts. The first round of RT-PCR for the TCR CDR3 was performed with the HTBI primer set and the Qiagen OneStep RT-PCR kit. Libraries were constructed in a second round of multiplex PCR, after which size selection and purification were carried out. Sequencing of the libraries was done on an Illumina HiSeq2000 using paired-end 100 bp reads. In the paper's pipeline: SOAPnuke was used to process the raw data, throwing out any read that contained adapters or uncalled bases, had a mean Phred below 15, or lacked an exact constant-primer or identifier match. High-quality paired reads were merged using COPE v1.2.5, and each unique nucleotide sequence was defined as a clonotype. Clonotypes were aligned to IMGT TRBV, TRBD and TRBJ reference segments using MiTCR v1.1. The analysis was restricted to V-J combinations with a frequency above 0.0001, which together covered about 99% of the repertoires. The TCS score was defined as F50 (clonal expansion) divided by E x V (chaos), with BLOSUM62-based TCRdist calculated between CDR3 peptides within each V-J. Welch's t-statistics and random forest reduced approximately 520 V-J features to about 13, which were used in a naive Bayes classifier (R e1071). TCRdb reprocessing: public reads trimmed at Q25 with fastp, clones called with MiXCR, in-frame beta chains kept. Each record represents a unique CDR3 protein, reported with the most common genes and DNA among its rows. These V and J calls are TCRdb output, not the study's own analysis. The sample table lists about 180,000 distinct CDR3 sequences, over 8% of them with a count of one. Of the sample, roughly a fifth falls within the top ten clones.

About this clonotype: What antigen it recognizes has not been identified. The sample holds no much larger clone one base away, and base qualities are not on file.

Study-wide findings and limitations: In validation, the model predicted progression to ophthalmopathy a median of about 5.9 months before onset, with about 71% sensitivity and around 76% specificity. Ophthalmopathy was separated from stable hyperthyroidism by a 13 V-J signature model, with 85% to 90% sensitivity and approximately 81% specificity obtained in cross-validation and 80%/75% obtained in testing. Most expanded thyroid clonotypes (frequency above 0.001) were also found in blood, which suggests that blood repertoires may mirror thyroid immune responses. No statistical method was used to set the sample size in advance, and investigators knew the group allocation.

Hyperthyroidism patients were newly diagnosed, with disease duration under 2 months, and aged 18 to 65 years. Patients with uncontrolled infections, other autoimmune diseases, pregnancy or lactation were excluded. Diagnoses were established on the basis of clinical symptoms, serum thyroxine and TRAb, thyroid ultrasound, and orbital computed tomography. Blood from progressor patients was drawn when they were first diagnosed with hyperthyroidism, before any ophthalmopathy symptoms appeared. PBMCs were separated from roughly 10 ml of fresh peripheral blood using Ficoll-Paque density gradient centrifugation. Progressor patients were first diagnosed with Graves' hyperthyroidism and then developed ophthalmopathy during follow-up. Total RNA was extracted with Trizol reagent, and quality was checked on an Agilent 2100 Bioanalyzer. The TCR sequence derives from a woman aged 18-29 years with Graves' hyperthyroidism that later progressed to Graves' ophthalmopathy. The source material was blood.

The DNA sequence is as follows: TGTGCCACCAGCAGAGGGACCGGGACTAGCTTAGGTGATGAGCAGTTCTTC. This codes for CATSRGTGTSLGDEQFF. The chain is made from TRBV15 and TRBJ2-1; 9 nucleotides in the junction match TRBD2. The germline V gene encodes CDR1 LNHNV and CDR2 YYDKDF (reference sequence). At the junction V is shortened by 1 base and J by 8 bases; bases outside the gene matches: 12. Reading from cysteine to phenylalanine, the CDR3 counts 17 amino acids. Just CDR3 DNA is preserved here, 51 bases in frame from base 1.